The 2 T cell receptor beta chains below were found in one sample sequenced in a study of CD8+ T cells in alopecia areata. cDNA reverse transcribed from extracted RNA served as the sequencing template. Sequencing was performed with immunoSEQ multiplex PCR; in TCRdb, only in-frame clones are kept and a portion is missing. This sample has approximately 140,000 clones, with 45% to 60% found just once. Specimen: CD4+ T cells sorted from blood. The receptor set was obtained from a human donor with alopecia areata.

The chain couples TRBV27 to TRBJ2-2, with D uncertain. With 6 bases removed from V and 6 bases from J, the gap between germline ends came to 8 bases. This CDR3 has 12 amino acids. CDR1 and CDR2 (germline): MNHEY, SMNVEV (reference sequence). CDR3: CASSRPPGELFF. The CDR3, as DNA: TGTGCCAGCAGCCGTCCCCCCGGGGAGCTGTTTTTT.

This sequence joins TRBV27 and TRBJ2-1; D possibly corresponds to TRBD2 (6 bases). CDR3 size: 15 residues. Germline lookup yields CDR1 MNHEY and CDR2 SMNVEV (reference sequence). Trimming removed 3 bases from V and 1 base from J, with 10 bases in between. CDR3 region: CASSLVAGSYNEQFF. CDR3 coding DNA: TGTGCCAGCAGTTTGGTCGCGGGATCCTACAATGAGCAGTTCTTC.